These T cell receptor beta chains were read from a single sample in a study of response to subunit inactivated influenza vaccine. TCRdb re-analysed the RT-PCR reads in MiXCR, keeping a single row per CDR3 protein. The data show hundreds of thousands of distinct CDR3 sequences, about 11% seen once. These sequences were also reported in another study, on T cells expressing NK-cell markers.

The input for sequencing was PBMCs from blood, taken on the day of vaccination. The source of these receptors is a man in his fifties or sixties who received an inactivated influenza vaccine. The CDR3 runs from the conserved cysteine through the conserved F or W. Where a row states a size, it is once, few, many or the class of an expanded clone; other rows omit it.

V gene	clone size	J gene	CDR3 protein
TRBV19	NA	TRBJ1-5	CASRQDPDSNQPQHF
TRBV18	NA	TRBJ2-1	CATARTENNEQFF
TRBV2	NA	TRBJ2-7	CASSELGIEQYF
TRBV4-3	many	TRBJ2-6	CASSQDPGFSSGANVLTF
TRBV14	NA	TRBJ2-1	CASSQLNKNNEQFF
TRBV6-5	NA	TRBJ1-2	CASSYTPTGNYGYTF
TRBV2	few	TRBJ2-4	CASRLTGVGAKNIQYF
TRBV4-2	few	TRBJ2-7	CASSQLDSHEQYF
TRBV9	many	TRBJ1-2	CASSVNRDRDYGYTF
TRBV29-1	NA	TRBJ1-1	CSVVGQSGTEAFF
TRBV9	few	TRBJ2-2	CASSVVTNTGELFF
TRBV6-1	few	TRBJ1-3	CASLDINSGNTIYF
TRBV29-1	many	TRBJ2-5	CSAAGEETQYF
TRBV4-1	NA	TRBJ2-1	CASSQVARYEQFF
TRBV12-3/TRBV12-4	many	TRBJ2-5	CASSLGLEGETQYF
TRBV7-8	many	TRBJ2-1	CASSLVGTEQFF
TRBV6-5	few	TRBJ2-7	CASSYVGLAYEQYF
TRBV15	few	TRBJ2-7	CATSRSRASEQYF
TRBV29-1	few	TRBJ2-1	CSVEGLAGFYNEQFF
TRBV28	few	TRBJ2-2	CASNLPLTGELFF
TRBV5-1	few	TRBJ2-1	CASSLVGRAEDEQFF
TRBV12-3/TRBV12-4	few	TRBJ2-1	CATRAGTYNEQFF
TRBV25-1	few	TRBJ2-2	CASSGMGFSDTGELFF
TRBV7-6	few	TRBJ2-1	CASSWADQGSYNEQFF
TRBV20-1	many	TRBJ2-1	CSAPKIGGSYNEQFF
TRBV19	few	TRBJ2-7	CASSPGSIYEQYF
TRBV20-1	NA	TRBJ2-5	CSARPMIAGRYQETQYF
TRBV12-3/TRBV12-4	few	TRBJ2-7	CASSLVSEQYF
TRBV10-3	NA	TRBJ1-3	CAISTSRGSRNTIYF
TRBV7-9	NA	TRBJ2-3	CASSLVATGFPDTQYF
TRBV18	many	TRBJ2-7	CASSPSGGSYEQYF
TRBV2	NA	TRBJ2-1	CASHLGPNNEQFF
TRBV20-1	NA	TRBJ2-7	CSALTGAVEQYF
TRBV6-1	few	TRBJ1-1	CASSELTGLNTEAFF
TRBV27	NA	TRBJ2-7	CASSPLLGNHEQYF
TRBV7-6	NA	TRBJ2-1	CASSLTPSGLNYNEQFF
TRBV12-3/TRBV12-4	NA	TRBJ2-7	CASSPPGQGAREHYF
TRBV27	NA	TRBJ2-1	CASSWTLDRLNEQFF
TRBV20-1	few	TRBJ2-1	CSDKKQGTYNEQFF
TRBV20-1	once	TRBJ2-3	CSAIGGVYTDTQYF
TRBV5-4	NA	TRBJ2-5	CASSLPGPGAETQYF
TRBV6-2/TRBV6-3	NA	TRBJ2-3	CAVAFLEDTQYF